Described below is a single T cell receptor beta chain sequence and its context. The data belong to a study of preoperative IRX-2 immunotherapy in early breast cancer. Treatment reported: preoperative locoregional IRX-2 cytokine immunotherapy. Samples came from a phase Ib trial of preoperative locoregional IRX-2 cytokine immunotherapy. TCRdb keeps only in-frame clones here, not all; method: immunoSEQ multiplex PCR. The table includes about 7,700 clones, around 84% detected once. Germline CDR1 LNHNV, CDR2 YYDKDF (reference sequence). The CDR3 totals 15 residues. Germline trimming cut 3 bases from V and 4 bases from J; bases unmatched to any gene: 6.

The sample in question was tumor tissue, obtained after IRX-2 immunotherapy. The rearrangement links TRBV15 to TRBJ1-1; 9 positions match TRBD1. This TCR was sampled from a human donor with breast cancer. The CDR3 DNA reads TGTGCCACCAGCAGGGGACAGGGATGGGGCACTGAAGCTTTCTTT. Translating it yields CATSRGQGWGTEAFF.